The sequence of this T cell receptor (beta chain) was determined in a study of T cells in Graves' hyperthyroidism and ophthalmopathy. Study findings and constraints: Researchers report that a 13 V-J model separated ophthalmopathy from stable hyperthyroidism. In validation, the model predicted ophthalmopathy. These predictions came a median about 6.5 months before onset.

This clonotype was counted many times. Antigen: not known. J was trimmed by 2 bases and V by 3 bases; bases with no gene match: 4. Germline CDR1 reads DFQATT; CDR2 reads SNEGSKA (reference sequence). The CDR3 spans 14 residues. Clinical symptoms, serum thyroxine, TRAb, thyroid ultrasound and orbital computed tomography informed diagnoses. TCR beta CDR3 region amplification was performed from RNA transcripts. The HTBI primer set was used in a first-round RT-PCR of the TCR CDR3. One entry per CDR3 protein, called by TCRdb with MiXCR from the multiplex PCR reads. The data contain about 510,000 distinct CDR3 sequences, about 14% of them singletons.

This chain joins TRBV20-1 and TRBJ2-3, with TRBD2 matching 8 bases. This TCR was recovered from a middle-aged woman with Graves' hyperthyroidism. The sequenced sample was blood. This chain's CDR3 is CSARPAGDTDTQYF. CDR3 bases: TGCAGTGCTAGGCCAGCGGGAGACACAGATACGCAGTATTTT.